This T cell receptor beta chain originates from a study of blood T cell repertoires in COVID-19. Assay: immunoSEQ multiplex PCR; the TCRdb copy retains only in-frame clones and omits some. This sample has some 350,000 clones, with around 87% found just once. The CDR3 runs 13 residues. Trimming took off 6 bases at V and 6 bases at J, with 11 bases between the two ends. V and J are TRBV12-3 or TRBV12-4 and TRBJ2-2; the D gene is possibly TRBD2 (5 bases). Source material: PBMCs or T cells enriched from blood (not recorded which). The receptor's source is a woman in her 30s who had recovered from COVID-19. The CDR3 coding sequence is TGTGCCAGCAGCCCCGGGGTCCCCGGGGAGCTGTTTTTT. Translation gives CASSPGVPGELFF.